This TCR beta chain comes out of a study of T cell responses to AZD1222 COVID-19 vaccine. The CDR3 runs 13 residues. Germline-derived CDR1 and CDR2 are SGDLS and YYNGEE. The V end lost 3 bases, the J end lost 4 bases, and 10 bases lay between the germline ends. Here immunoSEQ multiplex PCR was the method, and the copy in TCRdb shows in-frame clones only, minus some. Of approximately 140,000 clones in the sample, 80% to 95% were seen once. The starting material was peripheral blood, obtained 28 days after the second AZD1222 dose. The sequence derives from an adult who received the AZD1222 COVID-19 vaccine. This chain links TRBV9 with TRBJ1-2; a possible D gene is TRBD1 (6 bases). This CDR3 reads CASSGPGVYGYTF. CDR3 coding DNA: TGTGCCAGCAGCGGGCCAGGGGTCTATGGCTACACCTTC.